The 32 T cell receptor beta chains below come from one sample, sequenced in a study of blood T cell repertoires in COVID-19. Sequencing used immunoSEQ multiplex PCR; TCRdb keeps in-frame clones, though not all of them. The sample carries approximately 52,000 clones, approximately 90% recorded once. The sequenced material came from peripheral blood. The receptors stem from a man aged 50-60 years with acute or convalescent COVID-19.

The chain couples TRBV6-6 to TRBJ2-3; 8 bases map to TRBD2. CDR1 and CDR2 (germline): MNHNY, SVGAGI (reference sequence). The CDR3 has 13 residues. Trimming removed 7 bases from V and 6 bases from J; junction bases left unmatched: 6. This CDR3 reads CASTAGVGDTQYF. CDR3 DNA sequence: TGTGCCAGCACAGCGGGGGTGGGGGATACGCAGTATTTT.

The chain uses TRBV7-8 and TRBJ2-7; D might be TRBD2 (5 bases). Germline V gene sequence: CDR1 SGHVS, CDR2 FQNEAQ. This CDR3 comprises 18 residues. The V and J ends lost 5 bases and 4 bases respectively, with 27 bases between them. CDR3 coding DNA: TGTGCCAGCAGCCCCCGACGCCTAGGACTCGTGGTGTCGTACGAGCAGTACTTC. Encoded protein: CASSPRRLGLVVSYEQYF.

This clone was detected only once. The chain couples TRBV5-4 to TRBJ1-1, with unresolved D. Germline-derived CDR1 and CDR2 are SGHNT and YYREEE (reference sequence). This CDR3 is 16 amino acids long. Deletions cut 1 base from V and 0 bases from J, with 13 bases between. The CDR3 region is CASSLSAGSVNTEAFF. CDR3 in DNA: TGTGCCAGCAGCTTGTCGGCAGGCTCGGTGAACACTGAAGCTTTCTTT.

This sequence joins TRBV6-5 and TRBJ2-2, with 11 bases aligning to TRBD2. CDR3 length: 15 amino acids. The V gene's germline CDR1 is MNHEY and CDR2 SVGAGI. The J segment lost 6 bases and the V segment lost 6 bases, leaving 6 bases of the junction unmatched. This chain's CDR3 is CASRETSGIPGELFF. CDR3 DNA: TGTGCCAGCAGAGAGACTAGCGGGATTCCCGGGGAGCTGTTTTTT.

This clone was detected only once. The CDR3 protein is CASSQDYPQGYNQPQHF. DNA for the CDR3: TGTGCCAGCAGCCAAGATTATCCACAGGGATACAATCAGCCCCAGCATTTT. This chain joins TRBV4-2 and TRBJ1-5, with D possibly being TRBD1 (6 bases). The CDR3 spans 17 residues. Germline loops: CDR1 LGHNA, CDR2 YNFKEQ. The V and J ends lost 0 bases and 3 bases respectively, with 15 bases between them.

The chain uses TRBV24-1 and TRBJ2-4; 7 positions match TRBD1. The CDR3 consists of 15 residues. V was pared by 2 bases and J by 6 bases, with 6 bases of the junction left unmatched. Germline V CDR1 and CDR2: KGHDR, SFDVKD. DNA for the CDR3: TGTGCCACCAGTGATTCGGGACAGCAATCAAACATTCAGTACTTC. Translating it yields CATSDSGQQSNIQYF.

Of note for this clone: One end of the junction is discordant with germline, which a read error may explain. The chain employs TRBV3-1 (or the pseudogene TRBV3-2) and TRBJ2-7; TRBD2 matches 13 bases. The CDR3 has 15 residues. Germline V gene sequence: CDR1 LGHDT, CDR2 YNNKEL (reference sequence). In nucleotides, the CDR3 is TGTGCCAGCAGCCAAGAGGGACTAGCGGGGTACGTGCAGTACTTC. Translated, it gives CASSQEGLAGYVQYF.

The chain recombines TRBV30 with TRBJ2-3, with no clear D. Trimming stripped 1 base from V and 4 bases from J, with 6 bases between. CDR3 length: 12 amino acids. Germline values: CDR1 GTSNPN, CDR2 SVGIG (reference sequence). The chain's CDR3 is CAWSAGADTQYF. The CDR3 nucleotides are TGTGCCTGGAGTGCAGGCGCAGATACGCAGTATTTT.

The V gene is TRBV4-1, the J gene TRBJ1-5, with 9 nucleotides matching TRBD1. V trimming: 1 base; J trimming: 6 bases; junction bases outside the gene matches: 4. Germline assignment: CDR1 MGHRA and CDR2 YSYEKL. The CDR3 length is 15 residues. This chain's CDR3 is CASSQVDRGAQPQHF. CDR3 coding DNA: TGCGCCAGCAGCCAAGTGGACAGGGGTGCTCAGCCCCAGCATTTT.

The chain is built from TRBV5-8 and TRBJ2-1; D is perhaps TRBD1 (5 bases). V was shortened by 2 bases and J by 10 bases, with 16 bases between the two germline ends. The V gene's germline CDR1 is SGHTS and CDR2 YDEGEE. The CDR3 runs to 14 residues. The CDR3 spells CASSFGREFGEQFF. In DNA, the CDR3 is TGTGCCAGCAGCTTCGGCAGGGAATTTGGCGAGCAGTTCTTC.

The chain uses TRBV29-1 and TRBJ2-7, with 8 bases matching TRBD1. Germline V lookup: CDR1 SQVTM, CDR2 ANQGSEA. The trim removed 7 bases at V and 5 bases at J, leaving 10 bases unmatched. The CDR3 sequence is 13 residues long. CDR3 sequence reads: CSGATGVADEQYF. CDR3 coding DNA: TGCAGCGGCGCGACAGGGGTGGCTGACGAGCAGTACTTC.

This chain joins TRBV11-3 and TRBJ2-3; 8 nucleotides line up with TRBD2. After removal of 5 bases from V and 9 bases from J, the junction contained 7 bases not matched to a gene. The CDR3 has 13 residues. Germline-derived CDR1 and CDR2 are SGHNT and YENEEA. The CDR3 DNA is TGTGCCAGCAGCAACAACCGGGGGGGCACGCAGTATTTT. Protein product: CASSNNRGGTQYF.

The chain links TRBV4-1 to TRBJ1-2; D is uncertain. Germline CDR1 MGHRA, CDR2 YSYEKL. The V gene lost 0 bases and the J gene lost 4 bases, with 9 bases spanning the gap. The CDR3 consists of 14 residues. This CDR3 is CASSQDGVFYGYTF. The CDR3 DNA follows: TGCGCCAGCAGCCAAGATGGAGTTTTCTATGGCTACACCTTC.

This clone came up a few times. The rearrangement links TRBV25-1 to TRBJ1-1; D remains unclear. V lost 7 bases to trimming and J lost 4 bases, with 25 bases between them. The CDR3 totals 17 residues. Germline V gene lookup returns CDR1 MGHDK and CDR2 SYGVNS. CDR3 region: CASTTSGLASPGTEAFF. CDR3 DNA sequence: TGTGCCAGCACCACCTCCGGCCTAGCCAGCCCCGGCACTGAAGCTTTCTTT. Using reference TRBV25-1 and TRBJ1-1 for the parts outside the CDR3, the full variable domain is EADIYQTPRYLVIGTGKKITLECSQTMGHDKMYWYQQDPGMELHLIHYSYGVNSTEKGDLSSESTVSRIRTEHFPLTLESARPSHTSQYLCASTTSGLASPGTEAFFGQGTRLTVV.

This chain uses TRBV12-5 with TRBJ1-1, with TRBD1 identical over 7 bases. V lost 9 bases to trimming and J lost 11 bases; unmatched junction nucleotides: 12. The germline gives CDR1 LGHNT, CDR2 FRNRAP. The CDR3 has 12 residues. The CDR3: CASSREGAQAFF. DNA of the CDR3: TGTGCTAGCTCCAGAGAGGGGGCTCAGGCTTTCTTT.

This clone was seen only once. The chain couples TRBV30 to TRBJ1-5; 9 bases map to TRBD1. The germline gives CDR1 GTSNPN, CDR2 SVGIG (reference sequence). The J segment lost 6 bases and the V segment lost 6 bases, leaving 12 bases of the junction unmatched. The CDR3 has 15 residues. The CDR3 loop is CACNTGTGLFQPQHF. The CDR3 DNA reads as TGTGCCTGTAATACCGGGACAGGGCTTTTTCAGCCCCAGCATTTT.

CDR3 in DNA: TGTGCCAGCAGCCAACCGGGGATCGCCACTGAAGCTTTCTTT. This encodes CASSQPGIATEAFF. V is TRBV3-1 (or the pseudogene TRBV3-2) and J is TRBJ1-1; unclear D gene. Trimming shortened V by 2 bases and J by 4 bases, and 11 bases separated the two germline ends. The CDR3 spans 14 residues. Looked up from germline, CDR1 is LGHDT and CDR2 is YNNKEL (reference sequence).

This clone was seen once. This chain uses TRBV5-1 with TRBJ1-2; D not resolved. The CDR3 length is 12 residues. CDR1 SGHRS and CDR2 YFSETQ come from the germline V gene. V lost 0 bases and J lost 8, with 8 bases in between. Written as DNA, the CDR3 is TGCGCCAGCAGCTTGGGGGGAGACGGCTACACCTTC. Residues: CASSLGGDGYTF.

This clone was seen only once. V usage is TRBV7-6 and J usage is TRBJ2-7; D might be TRBD1 (6 bases). The CDR3 is made up of 15 amino acids. Germline V gene sequence: CDR1 SGHVS, CDR2 FNYEAQ. V was clipped by 1 base and J by 0 bases, with 10 bases between them. The CDR3 here is CASSLGGQHSYEQYF. The DNA for the CDR3 is TGTGCCAGCAGCTTAGGGGGGCAACACTCCTACGAGCAGTACTTC.

The V gene is TRBV5-5, the J gene TRBJ1-4; 8 positions match TRBD1. CDR3 length: 19 residues. J gave up 6 bases and V 0 bases, and 16 bases lay outside the gene matches. CDR1 SGHKS and CDR2 YYEKEE come from the germline V gene (reference sequence). The CDR3 is CASSLGDRLFQKSDEKLFF. The CDR3 nucleotides are TGTGCCAGCAGCTTGGGGGACAGGTTGTTCCAAAAATCTGATGAAAAACTGTTTTTT.

V usage is TRBV5-8 and J usage is TRBJ2-1; TRBD2 matches 14 bases. The CDR3 sequence is 14 residues long. Germline CDR1 SGHTS, CDR2 YDEGEE. Germline trimming cut 7 bases from V and 5 bases from J; bases unmatched to any gene: 2. CDR3 DNA: TGTGCCAGCGGGGGACTAGCGGGGGACAATGAGCAGTTCTTC. Translated, it gives CASGGLAGDNEQFF.

This rearrangement joins TRBV5-1 to TRBJ2-1; 11 bases map to TRBD2. The ends lost 3 bases at V and 5 bases at J; junction bases unmatched: 4. Germline CDR1 and CDR2: SGHRS and YFSETQ. The CDR3 has 15 residues. The CDR3 nucleotides are TGCGCCAGCAGCTCTACTAGCGGGGGTAACAATGAGCAGTTCTTC. It yields the protein CASSSTSGGNNEQFF.

The chain is built from TRBV27 and TRBJ2-7, with D possibly TRBD2 on 7 matching bases. Trimming took 6 bases from V and 11 from J, leaving 20 bases between them. The CDR3 extends over 13 amino acids. From germline, CDR1 is MNHEY and CDR2 SMNVEV (reference sequence). CDR3 DNA sequence: TGTGCCAGCAGGTGGAGGGGGGGCTGGAAGGAGTACTTC. Translated, it gives CASRWRGGWKEYF.

V and J are TRBV4-1 and TRBJ1-2; D is perhaps TRBD1 (5 bases). The CDR3 totals 15 residues. V was trimmed by 6 bases and J by 3 bases, leaving 17 bases between them. In germline, CDR1 is MGHRA, CDR2 YSYEKL. DNA of the CDR3: TGCGCCAGCAGTCCCGGTGGGGGGAGGGACTATGGCTACACCTTC. Residues: CASSPGGGRDYGYTF.

This sequence joins TRBV21-1 and TRBJ1-2; the table assigns TRBD1, which was not confirmed against the DNA. TRBV21-1 is recorded as a pseudogene. This CDR3 comprises 16 residues. The CDR3, as DNA: TGTGCCAGCAGCTCGCCCGGGACAGGGAGAGTCTATGGCTACACCTTC. Translation gives CASSSPGTGRVYGYTF.

The genes are TRBV15 and TRBJ1-1, with 9 bases aligning to TRBD1. Trimming at V came to 5 bases and at J to 6 bases, leaving 10 bases not matched to a gene. Per the germline V gene, CDR1 is LNHNV and CDR2 is YYDKDF (reference sequence). This CDR3 contains 15 residues. CDR3 loop: CATSGLGQGRAEAFF. In DNA form, the CDR3 reads TGTGCCACCAGCGGACTTGGACAGGGGAGAGCTGAAGCTTTCTTT.

The CDR3 here is CASSIGPRTASNEKLFF. DNA for the CDR3: TGTGCCAGTAGTATAGGCCCGCGGACAGCCTCTAATGAAAAACTGTTTTTT. This chain connects TRBV19 to TRBJ1-4; D is possibly TRBD1 (6 bases). From germline, CDR1 is LNHDA and CDR2 SQIVND (reference sequence). Trimming cost V 1 base and J 3 bases, with 15 bases left between them. This CDR3 spans 17 amino acids.

The gene calls are TRBV2 and TRBJ2-7; possibly TRBD2 for D (5 bases). The germline V gene has CDR1 SNHLY and CDR2 FYNNEI. V lost 7 bases, J lost 2 bases, and 15 bases lay in between. The CDR3 extends over 14 amino acids. CDR3 sequence: CASTLAGGPYEQYF. The CDR3 DNA reads TGTGCCAGCACTCTGGCAGGAGGCCCCTACGAGCAGTACTTC.

The J gene is TRBJ2-3, the V gene TRBV5-1; 9 nucleotides agree with TRBD2. Germline V CDR1 and CDR2: SGHRS, YFSETQ. V shed 4 bases and J 4 bases; nucleotides not matched to a gene: 13. This CDR3 has 17 amino acids. CDR3: CASSLKSGTSSPDTQYF. DNA for the CDR3: TGCGCCAGCAGCCTCAAATCTGGGACTAGCTCTCCAGATACGCAGTATTTT.

CDR3 nucleotides: TGTGCCAGCGGAGCGGGGCCCTCCTACGAGCAGTACTTC. As protein: CASGAGPSYEQYF. This chain uses TRBV5-5 with TRBJ2-7; 7 bases are shared with TRBD2. The CDR3 totals 13 residues. J gave up 0 bases and V 7 bases, and 4 bases lay outside the gene matches. Germline V gene sequence: CDR1 SGHKS, CDR2 YYEKEE (reference sequence).

The CDR3 here is CASSAGFSNYGYTF. Here the CDR3 DNA reads TGTGCCAGCAGTGCGGGATTCTCTAACTATGGCTACACCTTC. This chain joins TRBV28 and TRBJ1-2; D unclear. From germline, CDR1 is MDHEN and CDR2 SYDVKM. The V end was cut by 5 bases, the J end by 0 bases, with 10 bases between. This CDR3 comprises 14 residues.

V gene TRBV19 combines with J gene TRBJ1-1, with D perhaps matching TRBD1 (5 bases). Germline CDR1 LNHDA, CDR2 SQIVND (reference sequence). The V end was cut by 1 base, the J end by 5 bases, with 11 bases between. The CDR3 contains 14 residues. The DNA for the CDR3 is TGTGCCAGTAGTATAGGGTCAGGGTGGACTGAAGCTTTCTTT. It specifies CASSIGSGWTEAFF.